The 24 T cell receptor beta chains reported below all come from one sample, sequenced in a study of vaccination effects on CD4 cells after COVID-19. Which antigens these TCRs recognize remains unknown. Antigen-specific CD4+ T cell clonotypes were called by their expansion after viral peptide-pool culture in ViraFEST. The authors isolated CD4+ T cells after roughly eleven days of culture. PCR confirmed that the person was infected with SARS-CoV-2 between March and December 2020. Libraries were prepared by immunoSEQ multiplex PCR; TCRdb keeps only in-frame clonotypes and omits some of them. The sample contains tens of thousands of clones, approximately 70% of which appear only once. Sequenced material: CD4+ T cells from PBMCs cultured with a peptide pool, taken before COVID-19 vaccination. The receptors here all came from a human donor who had a prior SARS-CoV-2 infection.

The J gene is TRBJ2-7, the V gene TRBV5-1; D is perhaps TRBD2 (6 bases). The germline V gene encodes CDR1 SGHRS and CDR2 YFSETQ. The ends were cut back, 2 bases at V and 0 bases at J, with 9 bases in the middle. The CDR3 sequence is 14 residues long. Here the CDR3 reads CASSLERASYEQYF. The CDR3 DNA reads TGCGCCAGCAGCTTAGAGCGGGCCTCCTACGAGCAGTACTTC.

This chain connects TRBV6-2 or TRBV6-3 to TRBJ2-1; the match to TRBD2 covers 7 bases. The CDR3 has 14 amino acids. Trimming at V came to 0 bases and at J to 6 bases, leaving 2 bases not matched to a gene. Germline V CDR1 and CDR2: MNHEY, SVGEGT. The CDR3 DNA sequence: TGTGCCAGCAGTTACTCAGGGACTATCAATGAGCAGTTCTTC. The encoded protein is CASSYSGTINEQFF.

V usage is TRBV5-5 and J usage is TRBJ1-6; D gene uncertain. V was cut by 4 bases and J by 2 bases, with 16 bases left in between. Germline-derived CDR1 and CDR2 are SGHKS and YYEKEE (reference sequence). The CDR3 consists of 17 residues. In DNA, the CDR3 is TGTGCCAGCAGCAGTCGTCTACAGCGCACCTATAATTCACCCCTCCACTTT. Protein: CASSSRLQRTYNSPLHF.

This clone was counted between two and nine times. The chain has TRBV10-1 and TRBJ1-1; TRBD1 matches at 10 bases. CDR3 length: 16 amino acids. The V and J ends lost 6 bases and 3 bases, in that order; junction bases with no gene match: 10. Looked up from germline, CDR1 is WNHNN and CDR2 is SYGVQD (reference sequence). The CDR3 here is CASRDRGKGADTEAFF. In nucleotides, the CDR3 is TGCGCCAGCAGGGACAGGGGGAAGGGGGCTGACACTGAAGCTTTCTTT.

The rearrangement joins TRBV4-3 to TRBJ2-1; 9 bases are shared with TRBD2. CDR1 is LGHNA, CDR2 YSLEER, per germline. After removal of 3 bases from V and 5 bases from J, the junction contained 8 bases not matched to a gene. The CDR3 runs 16 residues. As DNA, the CDR3 is TGCGCCAGCAGCCAGAGACTAGCGGAGGTTGACAATGAGCAGTTCTTC. This codes for CASSQRLAEVDNEQFF.

The chain joins TRBV4-1 to TRBJ2-7; 10 bases are a match to TRBD2. This CDR3 spans 16 amino acids. The germline V gene has CDR1 MGHRA and CDR2 YSYEKL. Trimming took 4 bases from V and 0 from J; bases not matched to a gene: 6. CDR3 nucleotides: TGCGCCAGCAGCCTCCTAGCGGGGGTCCACTCCTACGAGCAGTACTTC. Amino acid sequence: CASSLLAGVHSYEQYF.

The chain combines TRBV30 with TRBJ2-1; 7 bases are a match to TRBD2. CDR3 size: 17 residues. Germline V gives CDR1 GTSNPN, CDR2 SVGIG (reference sequence). V shed 5 bases, J shed 3 bases, and the junction held 16 bases outside the gene matches. Here the CDR3 reads CAWRGKSGTTVYNEQFF. The CDR3 DNA follows: TGTGCCTGGCGAGGAAAATCCGGGACTACGGTCTACAATGAGCAGTTCTTC.

The chain has TRBV19 and TRBJ2-1; no reliable D call. V was pared by 3 bases and J by 1 base, with 10 bases between. CDR1 LNHDA and CDR2 SQIVND come from the germline V gene (reference sequence). The CDR3 length is 15 residues. The CDR3 region is CASSIAFVSYNEQFF. The CDR3 coding sequence is TGTGCCAGTAGTATTGCGTTCGTATCCTACAATGAGCAGTTCTTC. Based on the CDR3 plus reference TRBV19 and TRBJ2-1, the full variable domain is DGGITQSPKYLFRKEGQNVTLSCEQNLNHDAMYWYRQDPGQGLRLIYYSQIVNDFQKGDIAEGYSVSREKKESFPLTVTSAQKNPTAFYLCASSIAFVSYNEQFFGPGTRLTVL.

The rearrangement links TRBV19 to TRBJ1-5, with D maybe TRBD1 (5 bases). Germline CDR1 reads LNHDA; CDR2 reads SQIVND (reference sequence). The CDR3 contains 15 residues. Trimming stripped 6 bases from V and 2 bases from J, with 14 bases between. The CDR3 DNA reads TGTGCCAGTAGCCCGATGTGGGGGGGCAATCAGCCCCAGCATTTT. Its protein is CASSPMWGGNQPQHF.

The rearrangement links TRBV5-4 to TRBJ2-1; either TRBD1 or TRBD2 may supply D (5 bases each). Germline V lookup: CDR1 SGHNT, CDR2 YYREEE (reference sequence). The germline V and J ends were trimmed by 3 bases and 4 bases, with 14 bases remaining between them. There are 15 residues in the CDR3. The chain's CDR3 is CASSSRRDQYNEQFF. The CDR3 DNA is TGTGCCAGCAGCTCGCGTAGGGACCAATACAATGAGCAGTTCTTC.

This rearrangement joins TRBV6-5 to TRBJ1-1, with unresolved D. Between the trimmed V and J ends, which lost 6 bases and 5 bases, there was a span of 19 bases. CDR1 and CDR2 (germline): MNHEY, SVGAGI. This CDR3 comprises 15 residues. CDR3 amino acids: CASRPSFGLGTEAFF. The CDR3, as DNA: TGTGCCAGCAGGCCGTCGTTTGGCCTTGGGACTGAAGCTTTCTTT.

This clone was counted only a few times. The V gene is TRBV2, the J gene TRBJ2-6; D is ambiguous. In germline, CDR1 is SNHLY, CDR2 FYNNEI. This CDR3 is 16 amino acids long. V lost 3 bases and J lost 5, with 14 bases in between. The CDR3 reads CASSEVGKGWANVLTF. The CDR3 DNA is TGTGCCAGCAGTGAGGTCGGCAAGGGCTGGGCCAACGTCCTGACTTTC. Full variable domain (remainder filled in from reference TRBV2 and TRBJ2-6): EPEVTQTPSHQVTQMGQEVILRCVPISNHLYFYWYRQILGQKVEFLVSFYNNEISEKSEIFDDQFSVERPDGSNFTLKIRSTKLEDSAMYFCASSEVGKGWANVLTFGAGSRLTVL.

In its sample, this clone was seen once. V is TRBV5-1 and J is TRBJ2-1; D remains ambiguous. V was clipped by 2 bases and J by 3 bases, with 0 bases between them. This CDR3 comprises 11 residues. Looked up from germline, CDR1 is SGHRS and CDR2 is YFSETQ. CDR3 bases: TGCGCCAGCAGCTTCTACAATGAGCAGTTCTTC. Its protein is CASSFYNEQFF.

V gene TRBV10-3 combines with J gene TRBJ2-1; D unresolved. The V and J ends lost 5 bases and 5 bases respectively, with 7 bases between them. This CDR3 comprises 12 residues. Germline CDR1 and CDR2: ENHRY and SYGVKD. CDR3 bases: TGTGCCATCAGTAGTTGGGACAATGAGCAGTTCTTC. Amino acids: CAISSWDNEQFF.

The V call is TRBV6-5, the J call TRBJ1-2; 8 nucleotides agree with TRBD1. This CDR3 contains 15 residues. V dropped 6 bases and J dropped 7; count of bases not matched to a gene: 13. CDR1 and CDR2 from the germline V gene are MNHEY and SVGAGI. The CDR3 DNA reads TGTGCCAGCAGGAAAAAAACAGGGGGGTGGTTTGGCTACACCTTC. As protein: CASRKKTGGWFGYTF.

The rearrangement uses TRBV19 and TRBJ1-4; D is uncertain. This CDR3 has 13 amino acids. Looked up from germline, CDR1 is LNHDA and CDR2 is SQIVND (reference sequence). The germline V and J ends were trimmed by 3 bases and 8 bases, with 10 bases remaining between them. For the CDR3, the DNA is TGTGCCAGTAGTATGGCCCGCCTCGAAAAACTGTTTTTT. Encoded protein: CASSMARLEKLFF.

V usage is TRBV12-2 and J usage is TRBJ2-7. TRBV12-2 is a pseudogene segment. This CDR3 is 17 amino acids long. This CDR3 is CASRLPGNRQEGHEQYF. The CDR3 DNA follows: TGTGCAAGTCGCTTACCAGGGAACAGACAGGAGGGGCACGAGCAGTACTTC.

The rearrangement links TRBV11-3 to TRBJ2-3; the match to TRBD2 covers 13 bases. The CDR3 contains 15 residues. Germline assignment: CDR1 SGHNT and CDR2 YENEEA. V shed 5 bases and J 3 bases; nucleotides not matched to a gene: 2. DNA of the CDR3: TGTGCCAGCAGCCTACTAGCGGGAGGGACAGATACGCAGTATTTT. It yields the protein CASSLLAGGTDTQYF. Full variable domain (missing parts from reference TRBV11-3 and TRBJ2-3): EAGVVQSPRYKIIEKKQPVAFWCNPISGHNTLYWYLQNLGQGPELLIRYENEEAVDDSQLPKDRFSAERLKGVDSTLKIQPAELGDSAVYLCASSLLAGGTDTQYFGPGTRLTVL.

This clone was seen more than once but under ten times. The chain is built from TRBV20-1 and TRBJ2-1; D perhaps matches TRBD1 (5 bases). Germline V gives CDR1 DFQATT, CDR2 SNEGSKA (reference sequence). V was clipped by 3 bases and J by 4 bases, with 19 bases between them. The CDR3 is 16 residues long. The CDR3 reads CSASPLGPKNYNEQFF. The CDR3 bases are TGCAGTGCTAGTCCATTGGGGCCCAAAAATTACAATGAGCAGTTCTTC.

V gene TRBV18 combines with J gene TRBJ2-7; D unclear. The CDR3 runs 17 residues. Per germline, CDR1 KGHSH and CDR2 LQKENI. The V and J ends lost 3 bases and 4 bases respectively, with 22 bases between them. CDR3 DNA sequence: TGTGCCAGCTCACCTCGGTCGGGCAGCCTCGGGTCGTACGAGCAGTACTTC. Its translation is CASSPRSGSLGSYEQYF. The entire variable domain, with the rest obtained from reference TRBV18 and TRBJ2-7, is as follows: NAGVMQNPRHLVRRRGQEARLRCSPMKGHSHVYWYRQLPEEGLKFMVYLQKENIIDESGMPKERFSAEFPKEGPSILRIQQVVRGDSAAYFCASSPRSGSLGSYEQYFGPGTRLTVT.

The sample holds many counts of this clone. Within the sample, other DNA sequences also encode this same CDR3. The rearrangement joins TRBV4-3 to TRBJ2-3, with unresolved D. CDR3 length equals 15 residues. Trimming left V 0 bases short and J 1 base short, with 8 bases between. CDR1 is LGHNA and CDR2 is YSLEER in the germline V gene. Here the CDR3 reads CASSQDPRGTDTQYF. CDR3 sequence (DNA): TGCGCCAGCAGCCAAGATCCTAGAGGCACAGATACGCAGTATTTT.

There are a few counts of this clone. The chain employs TRBV5-1 and TRBJ2-2, with D possibly TRBD2 on 5 matching bases. With 3 bases removed from V and 1 base from J, the gap between germline ends came to 10 bases. The V gene's germline CDR1 is SGHRS and CDR2 YFSETQ. This CDR3 has 15 amino acids. For the CDR3, the DNA is TGCGCCAGCAGCTCGCGGACTCTGAACACCGGGGAGCTGTTTTTT. Its translation: CASSSRTLNTGELFF.

The J gene is TRBJ1-2, the V gene TRBV5-1, with D hard to call. CDR3 size: 13 residues. Between the trimmed V and J ends, which lost 0 bases and 4 bases, there was a span of 7 bases. Per the germline V gene, CDR1 is SGHRS and CDR2 is YFSETQ. The DNA for the CDR3 is TGCGCCAGCAGCTTGGCTGGCCGCTATGGCTACACCTTC. Translated: CASSLAGRYGYTF.

J is TRBJ1-1 and V is TRBV6-5, with D uncertain. Germline V lookup: CDR1 MNHEY, CDR2 SVGAGI. CDR3 length: 11 residues. V was clipped by 7 bases and J by 2 bases, with 5 bases between them. The CDR3 reads CASKENTEAFF. CDR3 DNA sequence: TGTGCCAGCAAGGAAAACACTGAAGCTTTCTTT.